Sample share makes the clone carrying this T cell receptor beta chain medium-sized. A single record per CDR3 protein comes from TCRdb applying MiXCR to the PCR reads. Of about 22,000 distinct CDR3 sequences in the sample, approximately 34% were seen once. Trimming pared 6 bases from V and 0 bases from J, leaving 12 bases between. Germline lookup yields CDR1 MNHNS and CDR2 SASEGT. The CDR3 totals 15 residues. The sample is drawn from a study of tumor-infiltrating lymphocytes in oesophageal squamous cell carcinoma. V is TRBV6-1 and J is TRBJ2-1; maybe TRBD2 (5 bases). The sequencing input was esophageal tumor tissue. This receptor was taken from a female donor with esophageal squamous cell carcinoma. Here the CDR3 reads CASSADYSSYNEQFF. The CDR3 DNA is TGTGCCAGCAGCGCCGACTACAGCTCCTACAATGAGCAGTTCTTC.